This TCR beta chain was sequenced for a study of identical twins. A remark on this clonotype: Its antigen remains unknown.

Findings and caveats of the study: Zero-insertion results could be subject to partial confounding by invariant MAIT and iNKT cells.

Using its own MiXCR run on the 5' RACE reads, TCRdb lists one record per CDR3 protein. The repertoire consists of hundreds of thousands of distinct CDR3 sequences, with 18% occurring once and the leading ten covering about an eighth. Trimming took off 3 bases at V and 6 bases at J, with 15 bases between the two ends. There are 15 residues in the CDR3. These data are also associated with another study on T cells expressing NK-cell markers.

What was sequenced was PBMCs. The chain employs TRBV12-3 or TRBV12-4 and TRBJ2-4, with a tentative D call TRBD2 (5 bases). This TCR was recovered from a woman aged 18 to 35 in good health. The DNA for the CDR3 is TGTGCCAGCAGTTTTATCGGGGAATCGAGAAACATTCAGTACTTC. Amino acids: CASSFIGESRNIQYF.